This T cell receptor (beta chain) was obtained from a study of blood T cell repertoires in COVID-19. Whole-study context: The United States, Italy and Spain supplied acute and convalescent COVID-19 samples.

Trimming shortened V by 6 bases and J by 4 bases, and 18 bases separated the two germline ends. Germline V gene sequence: CDR1 MNHEY, CDR2 SMNVEV (reference sequence). The CDR3 runs to 15 residues. In the original workflow: Amplification with reference gene primers provided the estimates of nucleated cell counts. The data were produced by immunoSEQ multiplex PCR, yet TCRdb's version contains in-frame clones alone and is incomplete. Clone size and the V and J calls come from that table; the DNA yielded D and trimming. The sample contains around 200,000 clones, 85% to 90% of which appear only once. The chain carries TRBV27 and TRBJ1-2; maybe TRBD1 (6 bases). The sequence derives from a man aged 65 to 85 with active or convalescent COVID-19. The sequenced sample consisted of peripheral blood. In nucleotides, the CDR3 is TGTGCCAGCAGCCCTTCTCCCGGGACAATCTATGGCTACACCTTC. Residues: CASSPSPGTIYGYTF.